The count of the clone carrying this T cell receptor (beta chain) is one. What it binds is not known. Some clones are missing from TCRdb's copy, which holds only in-frame ones; the method was immunoSEQ multiplex PCR. There are 130,000 to 150,000 clones in the sample; 89% occur only once, and about 10% lies in the top ten. The germline V gene has CDR1 MNHEY and CDR2 SMNVEV (reference sequence). V lost 0 bases and J lost 4; bases outside the gene matches: 7. The CDR3 runs to 16 residues. The study drew the donors from its 120-subject validation cohort, separate from the approximately 700-subject first cohort. These data are taken from a study of cytomegalovirus exposure and HLA in healthy donors. Study results and caveats: Later, an analysis found that TCR clusters from the first cohort tended to co-occur in the 95 to 150 validation repertoires. Usually a TCR sequence was rare, but some public TCRs were found in many donors.

The sequenced sample consisted of PBMCs. The V gene is TRBV27, the J gene TRBJ2-7; 9 bases match TRBD2. This receptor was identified in a woman younger than 30 in good health and CMV-seropositive. This chain's CDR3 is CASSLSVGTSLYEQYF. The DNA of the CDR3 is TGTGCCAGCAGTTTATCGGTCGGGACTAGCTTGTACGAGCAGTACTTC.